This T cell receptor beta chain comes out of a study of T cell changes during pregnancy in multiple sclerosis. This clone was picked up one time. The V gene's germline CDR1 is SNHLY and CDR2 FYNNEI. Deletions cut 2 bases from V and 6 bases from J, with 7 bases between. The CDR3 covers 13 residues. Here immunoSEQ multiplex PCR was the method, and the copy in TCRdb shows in-frame clones only, minus some. The sample holds 45,000 to 55,000 clones; approximately 92% are singletons and the top ten take 0.7% to 1%. J is TRBJ1-4 and V is TRBV2; D might be TRBD1 (5 bases). The sample here was CD4+ T cells from peripheral blood mononuclear cells, taken in the second trimester of pregnancy. This TCR derives from a female donor in good health, enrolled as a control in a pregnancy study. CDR3 nucleotides: TGTGCCAGCAGTGAAAGGGACTATGAAAAACTGTTTTTT. It translates to CASSERDYEKLFF.